Below, 3 T cell receptor beta chains from the same sample are listed, as sequenced in a study of blood T cells in healthy people across ages. Combining a sample-barcoded 5' primer with a J-beta primer mix, a second PCR ran for roughly 7 to 11 cycles. Using its own MiXCR run on the 5' RACE reads, TCRdb lists one record per CDR3 protein. The sample lists 550,000 to 650,000 distinct CDR3 sequences; approximately 30% were seen once. Sequencing was carried out using blood. The receptor source for this set is a woman older than 75 in good health.

Concerning this clonotype itself: Relative to the germline gene, one junction end is altered; a read error may explain this. This chain links TRBV20-1 with TRBJ1-6; 8 bases are a match to TRBD1. Germline assignment: CDR1 DFQATT and CDR2 SNEGSKA (reference sequence). The CDR3 consists of 16 residues. CDR3 amino acids: CSARGQGQGNNPPLHF. In DNA, the CDR3 is TGCAGTGCTAGAGGACAGGGGCAGGGTAATAATCCACCCCTCCACTTT.

V usage is TRBV5-1 and J usage is TRBJ1-2, with D maybe TRBD1 (6 bases). V was cut by 7 bases and J by 0 bases, with 13 bases left in between. The CDR3 has 14 residues. The germline gives CDR1 SGHRS, CDR2 YFSETQ. The CDR3, as DNA: TGCGCCAGCCGGGTGGACAGAGCTAACTATGGCTACACCTTC. Residues: CASRVDRANYGYTF.

Concerning this clonotype itself: A much larger clone differs by one base, so this may be a read error. In nucleotides, the CDR3 is TGTGCCAGCAGCGTATCCGGGACAGGGGTGACCGGGGCCAACGTCCCGACTTTC. Residues: CASSVSGTGVTGANVPTF. V is TRBV9 and J is TRBJ2-6; TRBD1 agrees at 10 bases. Germline V lookup: CDR1 SGDLS, CDR2 YYNGEE. The CDR3 loop spans 18 amino acids.